This TCR beta chain emerged from a study of blood T cell repertoires in COVID-19. Study-wide background: Samples representing acute and convalescent COVID-19 were sourced from the United States, Italy and Spain. Nucleic acid was either cDNA or gDNA, and it came from T cells, B-cell-depleted T cells, or PBMCs.

Methods used by the authors: Nucleated cell number was recorded as an estimate derived from reference gene primer amplification. Assay: immunoSEQ multiplex PCR; the TCRdb copy retains only in-frame clones and omits some. That table gives V, J and clone size, and the DNA gave D and trimming. The data contain some 160,000 clones, about four fifths of them seen just once; the ten biggest clones take up about 1.9%. Sequenced input: peripheral blood. This clonotype was obtained from a woman of 80 years or more with acute or convalescent COVID-19.

The CDR3 coding sequence is TGTGCCAGCAGTTTTAGTCAGGGGAGGGCTGGCTACACCTTC. This gives the protein CASSFSQGRAGYTF. The chain couples TRBV7-9 to TRBJ1-2, with D tentatively TRBD1 (6 bases). Germline values: CDR1 SEHNR, CDR2 FQNEAQ (reference sequence). The CDR3 is 14 residues long. V lost 6 bases and J lost 7, with 18 bases in between. Full variable domain (outside the CDR3, taken from reference TRBV7-9 and TRBJ1-2): DTGVSQNPRHKITKRGQNVTFRCDPISEHNRLYWYRQTLGQGPEFLTYFQNEAQLEKSRLLSDRFSAERPKGSFSTLEIQRTEQGDSAMYLCASSFSQGRAGYTFGSGTRLTVV.